Following are 30 T cell receptor beta chains from one sample sequenced in a study of T cell changes during pregnancy in multiple sclerosis. Method: immunoSEQ multiplex PCR; TCRdb's copy keeps in-frame clones and lacks some. The data hold about 69,000 clones, with around 94% observed a single time. Specimen: peripheral blood, collected in the third trimester of pregnancy. The receptors come from a female donor in good health, enrolled as a control in a pregnancy study.

V is TRBV5-1 and J is TRBJ2-2; weak D call: TRBD2 (5 bases). Germline CDR1 and CDR2: SGHRS and YFSETQ. CDR3 length equals 14 residues. V lost 2 bases and J 1 base, leaving 6 bases between the germline ends. CDR3 in DNA: TGCGCCAGCAGCTTAGGACTGAACACCGGGGAGCTGTTTTTT. This encodes CASSLGLNTGELFF. Looking up the rest from reference TRBV5-1 and TRBJ2-2 gives the full variable domain: KAGVTQTPRYLIKTRGQQVTLSCSPISGHRSVSWYQQTPGQGLQFLFEYFSETQRNKGNFPGRFSGRQFSNSRSEMNVSTLELGDSALYLCASSLGLNTGELFFGEGSRLTVL.

The chain links TRBV7-3 to TRBJ2-6; D unresolved. Germline V lookup: CDR1 SGHTA, CDR2 FQGTGA. The CDR3 covers 14 residues. The V end was cut by 5 bases, the J end by 0 bases, with 5 bases between. The CDR3 nucleotides are TGTGCCAGCAGCCCATCCTCTGGGGCCAACGTCCTGACTTTC. Amino acid sequence: CASSPSSGANVLTF.

As DNA, the CDR3 is TGTGCCAGCCGGGACACTGTGAGCTCCTACAATGAGCAGTTCTTC. It is translated as CASRDTVSSYNEQFF. The chain employs TRBV10-3 and TRBJ2-1; D is perhaps TRBD1 (6 bases). Germline lookup yields CDR1 ENHRY and CDR2 SYGVKD. V was cut by 10 bases and J by 0 bases, with 16 bases left in between. CDR3 size: 15 residues.

The chain has TRBV12-5 and TRBJ1-5, with TRBD1 matching 10 bases. V was pared by 8 bases and J by 5 bases, with 12 bases of the junction left unmatched. Germline assignment: CDR1 LGHNT and CDR2 FRNRAP. This CDR3 region has 16 residues. The CDR3 loop is CASLQLTGGLYQPQHF. Here the CDR3 DNA reads TGTGCTAGTCTACAGCTGACAGGGGGCTTATATCAGCCCCAGCATTTT.

The rearrangement links TRBV6-6 to TRBJ2-1, with D possibly matching TRBD2 (5 bases). CDR3 length: 15 residues. The germline V gene has CDR1 MNHNY and CDR2 SVGAGI (reference sequence). V was pared by 4 bases and J by 0 bases, with 10 bases between. The CDR3 DNA reads as TGTGCCAGCAGTTCTTACGAGGGCTCCTACAATGAGCAGTTCTTC. Its protein is CASSSYEGSYNEQFF.

CDR3 sequence (DNA): TGTGCCAGCAGTCCGGACAGGAGTCGCGGCGAGCAGTACTTC. This gives the protein CASSPDRSRGEQYF. The gene calls are TRBV2 and TRBJ2-7; 7 bases match TRBD1. V trimming: 5 bases; J trimming: 6 bases; junction bases outside the gene matches: 10. The germline V gene encodes CDR1 SNHLY and CDR2 FYNNEI. CDR3 size: 14 residues. Full variable domain (outside the CDR3, taken from reference TRBV2 and TRBJ2-7): EPEVTQTPSHQVTQMGQEVILRCVPISNHLYFYWYRQILGQKVEFLVSFYNNEISEKSEIFDDQFSVERPDGSNFTLKIRSTKLEDSAMYFCASSPDRSRGEQYFGPGTRLTVT.

The rearrangement uses TRBV28 and TRBJ2-5; 7 nucleotides align to TRBD2. The CDR3 consists of 14 residues. Germline CDR1 MDHEN, CDR2 SYDVKM. Germline trimming cut 10 bases from V and 2 bases from J; bases unmatched to any gene: 10. CDR3 amino acids: CATTASSGQETQYF. As DNA, the CDR3 is TGTGCCACGACCGCGTCTAGCGGACAAGAGACCCAGTACTTC.

This chain joins TRBV2 and TRBJ2-5, with TRBD2 as a possible D gene (5 bases). This CDR3 has 14 amino acids. Germline V lookup: CDR1 SNHLY, CDR2 FYNNEI. V lost 4 bases and J lost 2, with 11 bases in between. The chain's CDR3 is CASSVERTQETQYF. CDR3 nucleotide sequence: TGTGCCAGCAGTGTCGAACGGACTCAAGAGACCCAGTACTTC.

The chain carries TRBV23-1 and TRBJ2-1; 7 bases are shared with TRBD2. TRBV23-1 is classed as an ORF, of uncertain function. The CDR3 sequence is 17 residues long. V was clipped by 4 bases and J by 1 base; unmatched bases: 10. CDR3: CASSPCSSGYSYNEQFF. As DNA, the CDR3 is TGCGCCAGCAGTCCCTGTAGTAGCGGGTATTCCTACAATGAGCAGTTCTTC.

V usage is TRBV7-8 and J usage is TRBJ2-3, with 9 bases lining up with TRBD2. Trimming cost V 1 base and J 4 bases; bases outside gene matches: 6. This CDR3 comprises 16 residues. Germline V gene sequence: CDR1 SGHVS, CDR2 FQNEAQ. The CDR3: CASSLGGGEIADTQYF. For the CDR3, the DNA is TGTGCCAGCAGCTTAGGCGGGGGGGAGATCGCAGATACGCAGTATTTT.

V is TRBV6-5 and J is TRBJ2-7; 9 nucleotides match TRBD1. With 6 bases clipped from V and 3 bases from J, the junction kept 9 bases outside the gene matches. CDR3 length: 15 amino acids. CDR1 is MNHEY, CDR2 SVGAGI, per germline. Here the CDR3 reads CASRITGGADYEQYF. For the CDR3, the DNA is TGTGCCAGCAGGATAACAGGGGGCGCGGACTACGAGCAGTACTTC.

This rearrangement joins TRBV5-1 to TRBJ1-1; tentatively, D is TRBD1 (5 bases). This CDR3 is built from 14 residues. Trimming removed 1 base from V and 0 bases from J, with 7 bases in between. CDR1 is SGHRS and CDR2 is YFSETQ in the germline V gene. The CDR3 spells CASSLPGLNTEAFF. For the CDR3, the DNA is TGCGCCAGCAGCTTGCCAGGGCTGAACACTGAAGCTTTCTTT.

This clone came up a few times. The chain links TRBV11-2 to TRBJ2-7; the match to TRBD1 covers 8 bases. Trimming removed 4 bases from V and 3 bases from J; junction bases left unmatched: 14. This CDR3 spans 17 amino acids. Per germline, CDR1 SGHAT and CDR2 FQNNGV. The CDR3, as DNA: TGTGCCAGCAGCTCCGGACAGGGTGGAACCACACGCTACGAGCAGTACTTC. Translation: CASSSGQGGTTRYEQYF.

This clone was seen only once. The rearrangement links TRBV7-9 to TRBJ2-3; 7 bases align to TRBD2. The junction had 8 bases not matched to a gene; V was cut back by 2 bases and J by 0 bases. This CDR3 contains 17 residues. Germline V gives CDR1 SEHNR, CDR2 FQNEAQ (reference sequence). DNA of the CDR3: TGTGCCAGCAGCTTATCGACGCGGGGGACTAGCACAGATACGCAGTATTTT. It specifies CASSLSTRGTSTDTQYF.

The chain has TRBV4-3 and TRBJ2-2; 10 nucleotides line up with TRBD1. The germline CDR1 and CDR2 sequences are LGHNA and YSLEER. The V and J ends lost 6 bases and 8 bases, in that order; junction bases with no gene match: 9. The CDR3 sequence is 15 residues long. The CDR3 here is CASRRDRGGPGELFF. CDR3 coding DNA: TGCGCCAGCAGGAGGGACAGGGGAGGGCCTGGGGAGCTGTTTTTT.

This chain connects TRBV11-2 to TRBJ1-2, with D possibly being TRBD1 (5 bases). This CDR3 region has 13 residues. Trimming stripped 3 bases from V and 6 bases from J, with 11 bases between. Germline V CDR1 and CDR2: SGHAT, FQNNGV. The CDR3 loop reads CASSLTGGDGYTF. The CDR3 bases are TGTGCCAGCAGCTTGACCGGAGGGGATGGCTACACCTTC.

The V call is TRBV4-2, the J call TRBJ1-2, with 7 bases fitting TRBD1. V lost 0 bases and J lost 8; bases outside the gene matches: 15. Per germline, CDR1 LGHNA and CDR2 YNFKEQ. The CDR3 is 17 amino acids. The CDR3 coding sequence is TGTGCCAGCAGCCAAGAGGCCAGGGGGACGGACCCGGTGGGCTACACCTTC. This gives the protein CASSQEARGTDPVGYTF.

This chain uses TRBV6-5 with TRBJ2-7; no clear D. Germline lookup yields CDR1 MNHEY and CDR2 SVGAGI. The CDR3 is 13 amino acids. The ends were cut back, 6 bases at V and 2 bases at J, with 11 bases in the middle. The CDR3 nucleotides are TGTGCCAGCAGACGAGGTACCCCCTACGAGCAGTACTTC. Residues: CASRRGTPYEQYF.

The chain carries TRBV7-2 and TRBJ2-7; a possible D gene is TRBD1 (8 bases). The CDR3 loop spans 18 amino acids. V was trimmed by 5 bases and J by 1 base, leaving 24 bases between them. In germline, CDR1 is SGHTA, CDR2 FQGNSA. CDR3 DNA: TGTGCCAGCAGCGAGAAGGACAGGGTTATTAGCGGGTCCTACGAGCAGTACTTC. Translation: CASSEKDRVISGSYEQYF.

The gene calls are TRBV6-5 and TRBJ1-5, with D perhaps matching TRBD1 (6 bases). CDR3 length: 13 residues. Deletions cut 8 bases from V and 5 bases from J, with 13 bases between. CDR1 is MNHEY, CDR2 SVGAGI, per germline. In nucleotides, the CDR3 is TGTGCCAGCTCCCGACAGGCGGATCAGCCCCAGCATTTT. This codes for CASSRQADQPQHF.

The chain has TRBV4-2 and TRBJ2-2, with 9 positions matching TRBD2. This CDR3 has 16 amino acids. Looked up from germline, CDR1 is LGHNA and CDR2 is YNFKEQ. V lost 4 bases to trimming and J lost 6 bases; unmatched junction nucleotides: 9. Here the CDR3 reads CASSLPRGGAPGELFF. CDR3 nucleotide sequence: TGTGCCAGCAGCCTGCCTCGCGGGGGGGCTCCCGGGGAGCTGTTTTTT.

The CDR3 region has the DNA TGTGCCAGCCGACAGGATAACTATGGCTACACCTTC. Translated: CASRQDNYGYTF. This chain uses TRBV6-1 with TRBJ1-2, with D possibly matching TRBD1 (6 bases). The V gene's germline CDR1 is MNHNS and CDR2 SASEGT. The CDR3 is 12 residues long. V was trimmed by 8 bases and J by 1 base, leaving 8 bases between them.

This chain connects TRBV6-5 to TRBJ2-2; D gene uncertain. The germline gives CDR1 MNHEY, CDR2 SVGAGI. Trimming removed 8 bases at V and 4 bases at J, with 8 bases between. CDR3 length: 12 residues. CDR3 in DNA: TGTGCCAGCGGTACGCGCACCGGGGAGCTGTTTTTT. This sequence encodes CASGTRTGELFF.

This chain joins TRBV4-2 and TRBJ2-1; TRBD1 might be the D (6 bases). The CDR3 has 13 amino acids. Trimming left V 0 bases short and J 12 bases short, with 12 bases between. Per the germline V gene, CDR1 is LGHNA and CDR2 is YNFKEQ. The chain's CDR3 is CASSQDWRQVQFF. The CDR3 nucleotides are TGTGCCAGCAGCCAAGATTGGAGACAGGTGCAGTTCTTC.

CDR3 in DNA: TGTGCCAGCAGTTTAGTACTATACAATGAGCAGTTCTTC. Translating it yields CASSLVLYNEQFF. The chain recombines TRBV27 with TRBJ2-1; D gene ambiguous. The V gene's germline CDR1 is MNHEY and CDR2 SMNVEV (reference sequence). Trimming shortened V by 2 bases and J by 4 bases, and 6 bases separated the two germline ends. The CDR3 is 13 residues long.

V is TRBV7-8 and J is TRBJ1-5; a weak D match, TRBD1 (5 bases). This CDR3 spans 13 amino acids. The ends were cut back, 1 base at V and 6 bases at J, with 7 bases in the middle. From germline, CDR1 is SGHVS and CDR2 FQNEAQ. The CDR3 is CASSLVGVQPQHF. The DNA of the CDR3 is TGTGCCAGCAGCTTAGTAGGGGTTCAGCCCCAGCATTTT.

This sequence joins TRBV28 and TRBJ2-7, with D maybe TRBD2 (5 bases). V was pared by 6 bases and J by 2 bases, with 11 bases between. The V gene's germline CDR1 is MDHEN and CDR2 SYDVKM. This CDR3 is built from 13 residues. The DNA for the CDR3 is TGTGCCAGCAGCCTAAGCGGAGCCTACGAGCAGTACTTC. Amino acid sequence: CASSLSGAYEQYF.

The rearrangement joins TRBV7-3 to TRBJ2-3; unclear D gene. Germline CDR1 reads SGHTA; CDR2 reads FQGTGA. Deletions cut 1 base from V and 3 bases from J, with 11 bases between. The length of the CDR3 is 15 residues. DNA for the CDR3: TGTGCCAGCAGCTTAAGTCCGGAGTTTACAGATACGCAGTATTTT. This gives the protein CASSLSPEFTDTQYF.

This sequence joins TRBV15 and TRBJ2-2; perhaps TRBD2 as D (7 bases). Germline V gene sequence: CDR1 LNHNV, CDR2 YYDKDF (reference sequence). V gave up 5 bases and J gave up 1 base, with 17 bases separating them. The length of the CDR3 is 17 residues. CDR3 sequence (DNA): TGTGCCACCAGCTCGACGGGGGGCTCACTGAACACCGGGGAGCTGTTTTTT. Protein product: CATSSTGGSLNTGELFF. The variable domain in full, with the rest retrieved from reference TRBV15 and TRBJ2-2, is DAMVIQNPRYQVTQFGKPVTLSCSQTLNHNVMYWYQQKSSQAPKLLFHYYDKDFNNEADTPDNFQSRRPNTSFCFLDIRSPGLGDTAMYLCATSSTGGSLNTGELFFGEGSRLTVL.

The rearrangement joins TRBV2 to TRBJ2-7; 8 bases match TRBD1. The CDR3 is 16 residues long. The V gene end was trimmed by 2 bases and the J gene end by 0 bases; junction bases not matched to a gene: 6. CDR1 and CDR2 from the germline V gene are SNHLY and FYNNEI. The CDR3 coding sequence is TGTGCCAGCAGTGAATCCCCCGACAGGGGCTCCTACGAGCAGTACTTC. Residues: CASSESPDRGSYEQYF.